These 24 T cell receptor beta chains were sequenced from one sample in a study of cytomegalovirus exposure and HLA in healthy donors. Amplification used 60 Vbeta primers and 13 Jbeta primers. Profiling relied on immunoSEQ multiplex PCR, and the TCRdb table lists in-frame clones only, not all of them. The sample holds some 150,000 clones; roughly 80% are singletons and the top ten take 0.7% to 0.95%. Sequenced material: PBMCs. The receptors derive from a woman aged 18 to 35 in good health and CMV-seronegative.

The gene calls are TRBV6-1 and TRBJ1-1; maybe TRBD1 (5 bases). The CDR3 is 15 amino acids. Germline lookup yields CDR1 MNHNS and CDR2 SASEGT. Trimming removed 6 bases from V and 10 bases from J, with 24 bases in between. CDR3 nucleotides: TGTGCCAGCAGGCCCGGGGGGGATATGGGGATGAGAGCTTTCTTT. Its translation: CASRPGGDMGMRAFF.

The chain couples TRBV15 to TRBJ1-1; D may be TRBD1 (5 bases). The CDR3 has 14 residues. Trimming removed 7 bases from V and 5 bases from J, with 17 bases in between. Germline assignment: CDR1 LNHNV and CDR2 YYDKDF (reference sequence). CDR3 sequence: CATTSEYGGTEAFF. The CDR3 DNA reads as TGTGCCACCACCTCAGAATACGGGGGGACTGAAGCTTTCTTT.

Here the CDR3 DNA reads TGTGCCAGCAGCTCCGTTTCCGGGGAGCTGTTTTTT. Translated, it gives CASSSVSGELFF. V is TRBV6-5 and J is TRBJ2-2; no firm D call. Trimming stripped 6 bases from V and 6 bases from J, with 8 bases between. Germline CDR1 is MNHEY and CDR2 is SVGAGI. The CDR3 is 12 amino acids.

This clone was found a few times. V is TRBV30 and J is TRBJ2-7, with D perhaps TRBD2 (5 bases). There are 14 residues in the CDR3. Germline V CDR1 and CDR2: GTSNPN, SVGIG (reference sequence). V gave up 4 bases and J gave up 2 bases, with 15 bases separating them. CDR3 sequence: CAWKSSGSAYEQYF. The CDR3 DNA sequence: TGTGCCTGGAAGAGTTCGGGAAGCGCCTACGAGCAGTACTTC.

The chain carries TRBV2 and TRBJ1-5, with no clear D. Germline V gene sequence: CDR1 SNHLY, CDR2 FYNNEI. This CDR3 has 15 amino acids. V gave up 2 bases and J gave up 0 bases, with 8 bases separating them. The CDR3 is CASSEIGVSNQPQHF. CDR3 DNA: TGTGCCAGCAGTGAAATCGGGGTTAGCAATCAGCCCCAGCATTTT.

In this sample, this clone turned up once. This chain connects TRBV9 to TRBJ1-1, with no clear D. The CDR3 loop spans 14 amino acids. Trimming stripped 0 bases from V and 3 bases from J, with 9 bases between. Germline assignment: CDR1 SGDLS and CDR2 YYNGEE. In nucleotides, the CDR3 is TGTGCCAGCAGCGTAGACCCTTCGGACACTGAAGCTTTCTTT. This encodes CASSVDPSDTEAFF. The variable domain in full, with the rest retrieved from reference TRBV9 and TRBJ1-1, is DSGVTQTPKHLITATGQRVTLRCSPRSGDLSVYWYQQSLDQGLQFLIQYYNGEERAKGNILERFSAQQFPDLHSELNLSSLELGDSALYFCASSVDPSDTEAFFGQGTRLTVV.

This clone was seen just once. V gene TRBV5-1 combines with J gene TRBJ2-7; D may be TRBD1 (6 bases). This CDR3 is 13 amino acids long. V was pared by 7 bases and J by 3 bases, with 14 bases between. Germline CDR1 and CDR2: SGHRS and YFSETQ. DNA for the CDR3: TGCGCCAGCGGTACAGGGAGTAGCTACGAGCAGTACTTC. Protein: CASGTGSSYEQYF.

The CDR3 sequence is CASKGLAGAYAPYF. For the CDR3, the DNA is TGTGCCAGCAAGGGACTAGCGGGAGCCTACGCCCCCTACTTC. The chain uses TRBV6-1 and TRBJ2-4; 14 bases align to TRBD2. The V gene's germline CDR1 is MNHNS and CDR2 SASEGT. Germline trimming cut 7 bases from V and 16 bases from J; bases unmatched to any gene: 12. The CDR3 has 14 amino acids.

The chain joins TRBV5-1 to TRBJ2-1; 12 positions match TRBD2. This CDR3 is 23 amino acids long. The V and J ends lost 4 bases and 0 bases, in that order; junction bases with no gene match: 23. CDR1 is SGHRS, CDR2 YFSETQ, per germline. CDR3 sequence: CASSVLAGGPELWALSSYNEQFF. CDR3 bases: TGCGCCAGCAGCGTGCTAGCGGGAGGGCCGGAGCTTTGGGCTCTAAGCTCCTACAATGAGCAGTTCTTC. The full variable domain, in which reference TRBV5-1 and TRBJ2-1 provide the parts outside the CDR3, is KAGVTQTPRYLIKTRGQQVTLSCSPISGHRSVSWYQQTPGQGLQFLFEYFSETQRNKGNFPGRFSGRQFSNSRSEMNVSTLELGDSALYLCASSVLAGGPELWALSSYNEQFFGPGTRLTVL.

This clone has more than one count but fewer than ten. The V and J genes are TRBV5-1 and TRBJ2-3, with TRBD2 identical over 11 bases. The germline CDR1 and CDR2 sequences are SGHRS and YFSETQ. The CDR3 covers 16 residues. The ends lost 4 bases at V and 2 bases at J; junction bases unmatched: 6. The CDR3 loop is CASSPTSGSPTDTQYF. CDR3 sequence (DNA): TGCGCCAGCAGCCCAACTAGCGGGAGCCCCACAGATACGCAGTATTTT.

V is TRBV5-1 and J is TRBJ2-5, with 10 bases fitting TRBD2. With 4 bases clipped from V and 5 bases from J, the junction kept 11 bases outside the gene matches. In germline, CDR1 is SGHRS, CDR2 YFSETQ. There are 16 residues in the CDR3. The CDR3 bases are TGCGCCAGCAGCCTATTAGCTAGCGGGAGTGATGAGACCCAGTACTTC. Translated: CASSLLASGSDETQYF.

The V and J genes are TRBV27 and TRBJ1-2; 9 bases are a match to TRBD1. The junction had 10 bases not matched to a gene; V was cut back by 7 bases and J by 4 bases. Per germline, CDR1 MNHEY and CDR2 SMNVEV (reference sequence). This CDR3 contains 15 residues. DNA of the CDR3: TGTGCCAGCACCAGACAGGGGGGTGATAGCTATGGCTACACCTTC. It translates to CASTRQGGDSYGYTF.

The chain is built from TRBV7-2 and TRBJ2-7; D is possibly TRBD2 (6 bases). The CDR3 has 13 residues. Trimming took 1 base from V and 4 from J, leaving 8 bases between them. Germline V lookup: CDR1 SGHTA, CDR2 FQGNSA. The CDR3 loop is CASSLGTTYEQYF. In DNA, the CDR3 is TGTGCCAGCAGCTTAGGGACTACTTACGAGCAGTACTTC.

This clone has only a few counts. V and J are TRBV6-5 and TRBJ1-3; D is ambiguous. V was pared by 9 bases and J by 1 base, with 10 bases between. CDR1 and CDR2 from the germline V gene are MNHEY and SVGAGI. This CDR3 has 13 residues. The chain's CDR3 is CASSSWSGNTIYF. The DNA for the CDR3 is TGTGCCAGTTCCAGTTGGTCTGGAAACACCATATATTTT.

The J gene is TRBJ2-3, the V gene TRBV7-2; D is possibly TRBD2 (6 bases). The CDR3 is 14 residues long. V lost 0 bases and J 6 bases, leaving 10 bases between the germline ends. CDR1 and CDR2 from the germline V gene are SGHTA and FQGNSA. The CDR3 sequence is CASSLAGGRDTQYF. CDR3 DNA: TGTGCCAGCAGCTTAGCGGGAGGTCGGGATACGCAGTATTTT.

The DNA of the CDR3 is TGTGCCAGCAGTCCCGGGCTAGCGAACTACTACAATCAGCCCCAGCATTTT. This gives the protein CASSPGLANYYNQPQHF. This rearrangement joins TRBV27 to TRBJ1-5; D remains unclear. The length of the CDR3 is 17 residues. CDR1 is MNHEY, CDR2 SMNVEV, per germline (reference sequence). The ends were cut back, 5 bases at V and 3 bases at J, with 20 bases in the middle.

The V and J genes are TRBV7-9 and TRBJ2-1; D may be TRBD2 (6 bases). The CDR3 contains 12 residues. The germline CDR1 and CDR2 sequences are SEHNR and FQNEAQ (reference sequence). V was pared by 7 bases and J by 7 bases, with 11 bases between. CDR3 sequence reads: CASIKAGNEQFF. For the CDR3, the DNA is TGTGCCAGCATCAAGGCGGGGAATGAGCAGTTCTTC.

The chain recombines TRBV18 with TRBJ2-1; 14 nucleotides agree with TRBD2. Germline V CDR1 and CDR2: KGHSH, LQKENI. The CDR3 covers 15 residues. After removal of 3 bases from V and 9 bases from J, the junction contained 4 bases not matched to a gene. CDR3 nucleotide sequence: TGTGCCAGCTCACCCGGACTAGCGGGAGGTGGTGAGCAGTTCTTC. This encodes CASSPGLAGGGEQFF. Variable domain in full (rest from reference TRBV18 and TRBJ2-1): NAGVMQNPRHLVRRRGQEARLRCSPMKGHSHVYWYRQLPEEGLKFMVYLQKENIIDESGMPKERFSAEFPKEGPSILRIQQVVRGDSAAYFCASSPGLAGGGEQFFGPGTRLTVL.

The chain combines TRBV15 with TRBJ1-2; 10 positions agree with TRBD1. V trimming: 5 bases; J trimming: 0 bases; junction bases outside the gene matches: 12. This CDR3 has 18 amino acids. Per germline, CDR1 LNHNV and CDR2 YYDKDF (reference sequence). The CDR3 spells CATSPRGDRGPPNYGYTF. The CDR3 DNA reads TGTGCCACCAGCCCCCGAGGGGACAGGGGACCGCCTAACTATGGCTACACCTTC. Based on the CDR3 plus reference TRBV15 and TRBJ1-2, the full variable domain is DAMVIQNPRYQVTQFGKPVTLSCSQTLNHNVMYWYQQKSSQAPKLLFHYYDKDFNNEADTPDNFQSRRPNTSFCFLDIRSPGLGDTAMYLCATSPRGDRGPPNYGYTFGSGTRLTVV.

V and J are TRBV5-1 and TRBJ2-6, with D possibly being TRBD2 (5 bases). V lost 2 bases and J lost 14, with 14 bases in between. The CDR3 consists of 13 residues. Germline values: CDR1 SGHRS, CDR2 YFSETQ. The CDR3 coding sequence is TGCGCCAGCAGCTTCTCGGTCCCGGGGATCCTGACTTTC. Translation gives CASSFSVPGILTF. The whole variable domain, filled in from reference TRBV5-1 and TRBJ2-6, reads KAGVTQTPRYLIKTRGQQVTLSCSPISGHRSVSWYQQTPGQGLQFLFEYFSETQRNKGNFPGRFSGRQFSNSRSEMNVSTLELGDSALYLCASSFSVPGILTFGAGSRLTVL.

This clone was seen only a few times. This chain uses TRBV30 with TRBJ1-3, with D possibly TRBD1 on 6 matching bases. This CDR3 has 14 residues. The V gene's germline CDR1 is GTSNPN and CDR2 SVGIG (reference sequence). The ends were cut back, 4 bases at V and 4 bases at J, with 14 bases in the middle. The CDR3 loop is CAWMRGAMGNTIYF. In nucleotides, the CDR3 is TGTGCCTGGATGCGGGGGGCGATGGGAAACACCATATATTTT.

As for this clone: The junction shows a germline mismatch at one end, possibly a read error. Here the CDR3 DNA reads TGTGCCAGCAGTTTGGGACAGTCAATCAGGCTCTTC. This translates into CASSLGQSIRLF. This chain links TRBV28 with TRBJ1-2; TRBD1 aligns across 7 bases. This CDR3 region has 12 residues. Germline-derived CDR1 and CDR2 are MDHEN and SYDVKM.

The rearrangement uses TRBV9 and TRBJ2-1; possible D gene TRBD2, 5 bases. Germline V CDR1 and CDR2: SGDLS, YYNGEE. The V end lost 0 bases, the J end lost 6 bases, and 16 bases lay between the germline ends. CDR3 length: 16 amino acids. CDR3: CASSVGGGRGINEQFF. In DNA form, the CDR3 reads TGTGCCAGCAGCGTAGGAGGTGGTCGGGGAATCAATGAGCAGTTCTTC. The whole variable domain, filled in from reference TRBV9 and TRBJ2-1, reads DSGVTQTPKHLITATGQRVTLRCSPRSGDLSVYWYQQSLDQGLQFLIQYYNGEERAKGNILERFSAQQFPDLHSELNLSSLELGDSALYFCASSVGGGRGINEQFFGPGTRLTVL.

V usage is TRBV5-6 and J usage is TRBJ2-6; D ambiguous. Germline lookup yields CDR1 SGHDT and CDR2 YYEEEE. The CDR3 is 15 residues long. Trimming pared 1 base from V and 0 bases from J, leaving 5 bases between. CDR3 protein: CASSLISSGANVLTF. Here the CDR3 DNA reads TGTGCCAGCAGCTTGATCAGCTCTGGGGCCAACGTCCTGACTTTC.